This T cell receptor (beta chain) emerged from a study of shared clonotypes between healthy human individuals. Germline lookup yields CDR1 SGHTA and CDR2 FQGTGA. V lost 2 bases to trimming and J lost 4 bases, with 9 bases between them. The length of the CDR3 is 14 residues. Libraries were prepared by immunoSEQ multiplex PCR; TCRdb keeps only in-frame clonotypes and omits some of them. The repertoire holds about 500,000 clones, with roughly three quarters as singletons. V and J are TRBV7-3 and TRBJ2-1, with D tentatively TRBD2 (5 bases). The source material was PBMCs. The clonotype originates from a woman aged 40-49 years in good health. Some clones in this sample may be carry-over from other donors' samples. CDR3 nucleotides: TGTGCCAGCAGCTTACAGCGGAGTTACAATGAGCAGTTCTTC. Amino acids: CASSLQRSYNEQFF.